The clone carrying this T cell receptor beta chain turned up a few times. The target antigen is unknown. Germline-derived CDR1 and CDR2 are LNHDA and SQIVND (reference sequence). CDR3 size: 12 residues. V lost 8 bases to trimming and J lost 5 bases, with 11 bases between them. Collection occurred without any documented infections or immune events in donors. The data derive from a study of identifying expanded T cells in peripheral blood. Study observations and caveats: Over about two and four weeks, about 15 and 18 clones changed, versus roughly 1.1 between replicates.

Measured with immunoSEQ multiplex PCR; TCRdb has only the in-frame clones, and not every one. The repertoire has about 50,000 clones, 82% of them found once; the top ten carry approximately 15%. The clonotype comes from a person aged 18 to 70 in good health. Material for sequencing was blood. The V and J genes are TRBV19 and TRBJ2-3; TRBD1 is a possible D gene (6 bases). This CDR3 is CASRQAGDTQYF. In DNA form, the CDR3 reads TGTGCCAGTCGACAGGCGGGAGATACGCAGTATTTT. Drawing the rest from reference TRBV19 and TRBJ2-3, the complete variable domain is DGGITQSPKYLFRKEGQNVTLSCEQNLNHDAMYWYRQDPGQGLRLIYYSQIVNDFQKGDIAEGYSVSREKKESFPLTVTSAQKNPTAFYLCASRQAGDTQYFGPGTRLTVL.